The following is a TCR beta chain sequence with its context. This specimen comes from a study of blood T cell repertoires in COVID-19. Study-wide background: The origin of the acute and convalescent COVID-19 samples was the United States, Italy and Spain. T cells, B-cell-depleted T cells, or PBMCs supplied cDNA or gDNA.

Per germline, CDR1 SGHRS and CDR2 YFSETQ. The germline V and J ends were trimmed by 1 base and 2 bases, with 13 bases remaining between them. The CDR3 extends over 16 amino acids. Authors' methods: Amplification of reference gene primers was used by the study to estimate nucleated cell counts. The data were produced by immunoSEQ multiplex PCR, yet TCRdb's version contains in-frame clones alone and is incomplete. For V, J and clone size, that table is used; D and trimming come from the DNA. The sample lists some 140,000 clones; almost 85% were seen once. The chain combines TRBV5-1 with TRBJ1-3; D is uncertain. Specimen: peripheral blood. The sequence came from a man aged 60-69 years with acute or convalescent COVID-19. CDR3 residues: CASSLNLGSPGNTIYF. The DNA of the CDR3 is TGCGCCAGCAGCTTGAATCTGGGCTCGCCTGGAAACACCATATATTTT.